This TCR beta chain originates from a study of graft-versus-host responses after intestinal transplantation. Study details: In this cohort, recipients had multivisceral, liver-intestinal, or isolated intestinal transplants.

This clone was observed a few times. Study-wide results and limits: GvH clones were identified in recipient marrow, with some first appearing in ileum or blood.

Cell sorting after the reaction yielded proliferating CFSE-low CD3+CD4+ and CD3+CD8+ responders. TCRdb's table, derived via immunoSEQ multiplex PCR, lists solely in-frame clones and lacks some. The sample holds 13,000 to 15,000 clones, around two fifths seen once. V dropped 4 bases and J dropped 4 bases, with 8 bases sitting between them. This CDR3 is built from 12 residues. Germline V gene sequence: CDR1 SQVTM, CDR2 ANQGSEA. This chain connects TRBV29-1 to TRBJ1-3; D is unclear. The TCR was taken from a human patient who received an intestinal transplant. The sequenced sample was alloreactive CD4+ T cells from a mixed lymphocyte reaction culture, obtained before intestinal transplant. Documented subset: CFSE-low proliferating T cells sorted from roughly 6-day pre-transplant mixed lymphocyte reaction (GvH or HvG direction). The CDR3 DNA reads TGCAGCGTTGGAGGCGGAGGAAACACCATATATTTT. It encodes CSVGGGGNTIYF.